Below, 5 T cell receptor beta chains from the same sample are listed, as sequenced in a study of Graves' ophthalmopathy and Graves' hyperthyroidism (dated by TCRdb to the late 2010s). Sequencer: Illumina HiSeq 2000. For repertoire sequencing, TCR beta CDR3 regions were amplified from RNA transcripts. HTBI primers and the Qiagen OneStep RT-PCR kit were used in a first-round RT-PCR, which was followed by a second-round multiplex PCR, size selection and purification. Using fastp at Q25 and MiXCR, TCRdb reprocessed the public reads and kept productive beta chains. Each CDR3 protein appears once, grouped with its most common genes and DNA. Within this sample are around 1.1 million distinct CDR3 sequences, with 35% to 40% of them counted one time only. The ten largest make up around 10% of the sample. The sample was peripheral blood or thyroid tissue (not recorded which). These receptors all stem from an adult man with Graves' hyperthyroidism.

This clonotype has only a few counts. The V call is TRBV12-3 or TRBV12-4, the J call TRBJ1-5; D gene uncertain. Trimming removed 3 bases from V and 5 bases from J, with 8 bases in between. The CDR3 length is 13 residues. DNA for the CDR3: TGTGCCAGCAGTTTCAGTAATGATCAGCCCCAGCATTTT. It is translated as CASSFSNDQPQHF.

This clonotype turned up a few times. The chain uses TRBV7-9 and TRBJ2-5; 7 bases are a match to TRBD2. The CDR3 loop spans 17 amino acids. Trimming at V came to 0 bases and at J to 0 bases, leaving 7 bases not matched to a gene. The germline CDR1 and CDR2 sequences are SEHNR and FQNEAQ (reference sequence). CDR3 coding DNA: TGTGCCAGCAGCTTAGCGCGGGGCGGGAGTAACCAAGAGACCCAGTACTTC. Protein sequence: CASSLARGGSNQETQYF.

This chain connects TRBV11-2 to TRBJ2-7; 8 nucleotides match TRBD1. Losses at the gene ends were 5 bases for V and 4 bases for J; bases not matched to a gene: 13. This CDR3 contains 16 residues. In germline, CDR1 is SGHAT, CDR2 FQNNGV. The CDR3 loop reads CASSQEGRGLRYEQYF. As DNA, the CDR3 is TGTGCCAGCAGCCAAGAGGGCAGGGGGCTGAGATACGAGCAGTACTTC.

This sequence joins TRBV9 and TRBJ1-4; D may be TRBD1 (5 bases). The CDR3 extends over 12 amino acids. CDR1 and CDR2 from the germline V gene are SGDLS and YYNGEE. V lost 3 bases to trimming and J lost 10 bases, with 10 bases between them. The CDR3 bases are TGTGCCAGCAGCGCTGGGGGGAGAAAACTGTTTTTT. It specifies CASSAGGRKLFF.

This clonotype showed up just a few times. The gene calls are TRBV11-2 and TRBJ1-4; TRBD1 might be the D (5 bases). The CDR3 runs to 17 residues. Germline CDR1 is SGHAT and CDR2 is FQNNGV. The V and J ends lost 4 bases and 5 bases respectively, with 20 bases between them. The chain's CDR3 is CASSSSEWDGENEKLFF. The DNA for the CDR3 is TGTGCCAGCAGCTCCTCCGAGTGGGACGGGGAGAATGAAAAACTGTTTTTT.